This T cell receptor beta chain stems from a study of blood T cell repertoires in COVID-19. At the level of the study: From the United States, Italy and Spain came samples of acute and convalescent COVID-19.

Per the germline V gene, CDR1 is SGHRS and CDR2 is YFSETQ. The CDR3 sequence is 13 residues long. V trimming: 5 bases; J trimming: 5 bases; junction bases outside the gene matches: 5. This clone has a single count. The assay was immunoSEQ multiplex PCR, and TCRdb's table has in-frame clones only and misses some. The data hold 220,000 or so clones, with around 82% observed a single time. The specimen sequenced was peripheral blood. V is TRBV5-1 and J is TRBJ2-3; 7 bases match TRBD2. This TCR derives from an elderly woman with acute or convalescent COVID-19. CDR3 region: CASRSGGVDTQYF. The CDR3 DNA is TGCGCCAGCAGATCGGGGGGAGTAGATACGCAGTATTTT.